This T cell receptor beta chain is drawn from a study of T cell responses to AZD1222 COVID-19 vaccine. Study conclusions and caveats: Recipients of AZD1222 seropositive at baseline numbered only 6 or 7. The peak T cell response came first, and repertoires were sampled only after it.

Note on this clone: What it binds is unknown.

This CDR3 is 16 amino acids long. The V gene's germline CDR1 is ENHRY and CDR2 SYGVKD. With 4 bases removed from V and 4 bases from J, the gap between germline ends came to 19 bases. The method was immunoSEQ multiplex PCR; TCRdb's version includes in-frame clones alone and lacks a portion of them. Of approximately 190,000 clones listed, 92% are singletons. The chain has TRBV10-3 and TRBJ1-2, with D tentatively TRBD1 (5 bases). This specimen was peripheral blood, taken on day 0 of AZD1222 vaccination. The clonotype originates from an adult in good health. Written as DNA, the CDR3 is TGTGCCATCAGTGGGGTTCAGGGCAAGCCTACCTATGGCTACACCTTC. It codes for CAISGVQGKPTYGYTF.